The 9 T cell receptor beta chains in this list originate from one sample, sequenced in a study of blood T cell repertoires in COVID-19. Produced via immunoSEQ multiplex PCR; TCRdb's table is partial and in-frame only. The sample lists about 87,000 clones, roughly 87% seen once, with 4.5% to 6% in the top ten. The sample was peripheral blood. The receptors derive from a woman of 80 years or more with acute or convalescent COVID-19.

The chain is built from TRBV9 and TRBJ1-2; 7 bases line up with TRBD1. The ends lost 1 base at V and 7 bases at J; junction bases unmatched: 1. In germline, CDR1 is SGDLS, CDR2 YYNGEE. This CDR3 has 12 residues. The CDR3 protein is CASSVQGGGYTF. In DNA form, the CDR3 reads TGTGCCAGCAGCGTACAGGGGGGTGGCTACACCTTC. Full variable domain (rest looked up from reference TRBV9 and TRBJ1-2): DSGVTQTPKHLITATGQRVTLRCSPRSGDLSVYWYQQSLDQGLQFLIQYYNGEERAKGNILERFSAQQFPDLHSELNLSSLELGDSALYFCASSVQGGGYTFGSGTRLTVV.

The chain uses TRBV5-6 and TRBJ1-6; 8 positions agree with TRBD1. Per germline, CDR1 SGHDT and CDR2 YYEEEE. This CDR3 is 15 amino acids long. V gave up 4 bases and J gave up 10 bases; unmatched junction bases: 10. The CDR3 nucleotides are TGTGCCAGCAGCGTAACGGGACAGGTACGGTCACCCCTCCACTTT. Translation gives CASSVTGQVRSPLHF.

The CDR3 loop reads CASSQDPRGSTDTQYF. CDR3 sequence (DNA): TGTGCCAGCAGCCAAGACCCCCGGGGGAGTACAGATACGCAGTATTTT. The chain carries TRBV3-1 (or the pseudogene TRBV3-2) and TRBJ2-3; weak D call: TRBD2 (6 bases). Germline lookup yields CDR1 LGHDT and CDR2 YNNKEL (reference sequence). The CDR3 sequence is 16 residues long. Trimming pared 0 bases from V and 3 bases from J, leaving 13 bases between.

The rearrangement joins TRBV19 to TRBJ1-6, with TRBD1 identical over 7 bases. V shed 2 bases and J 7 bases; nucleotides not matched to a gene: 2. The CDR3 contains 14 residues. The germline CDR1 and CDR2 sequences are LNHDA and SQIVND (reference sequence). For the CDR3, the DNA is TGTGCCAGTAGTATAAGAGGGGGCAATTCACCCCTCCACTTT. Amino acids: CASSIRGGNSPLHF. The variable domain in full, with the rest retrieved from reference TRBV19 and TRBJ1-6, is DGGITQSPKYLFRKEGQNVTLSCEQNLNHDAMYWYRQDPGQGLRLIYYSQIVNDFQKGDIAEGYSVSREKKESFPLTVTSAQKNPTAFYLCASSIRGGNSPLHFGNGTRLTVT.

This chain links TRBV5-1 with TRBJ1-1; 12 bases map to TRBD1. The CDR3 consists of 15 residues. J lost 5 bases, V lost 4 bases, and 6 bases had no gene match. Germline V lookup: CDR1 SGHRS, CDR2 YFSETQ. In nucleotides, the CDR3 is TGCGCCAGCAGCCCCGGGACAGGGGGCAAGACTGAAGCTTTCTTT. Its protein product is CASSPGTGGKTEAFF.

The chain is built from TRBV28 and TRBJ1-2, with D perhaps matching TRBD1 (6 bases). Per germline, CDR1 MDHEN and CDR2 SYDVKM. V was shortened by 11 bases and J by 2 bases, with 12 bases between the two germline ends. This CDR3 comprises 12 residues. The CDR3 region has the DNA TGTGCCTGCGGGGGCTCAAACTATGGCTACACCTTC. Its translation is CACGGSNYGYTF.

V is TRBV9 and J is TRBJ1-4; weak D call: TRBD1 (5 bases). Germline V CDR1 and CDR2: SGDLS, YYNGEE. The CDR3 spans 14 residues. The V end was cut by 1 base, the J end by 7 bases, with 11 bases between. CDR3 sequence reads: CASSVSGRTEKLFF. Written as DNA, the CDR3 is TGTGCCAGCAGCGTATCAGGGAGGACTGAAAAACTGTTTTTT.

The chain recombines TRBV15 with TRBJ2-1; 7 nucleotides align to TRBD2. The trim removed 0 bases at V and 7 bases at J, leaving 6 bases unmatched. The CDR3 is 15 residues long. The germline gives CDR1 LNHNV, CDR2 YYDKDF (reference sequence). In DNA, the CDR3 is TGTGCCACCAGCAGAGAGGGCGGGGGAGGTAATGAGCAGTTCTTC. It translates to CATSREGGGGNEQFF.

The chain carries TRBV5-4 and TRBJ2-2, with D uncertain. This CDR3 is built from 13 residues. Germline CDR1 reads SGHNT; CDR2 reads YYREEE (reference sequence). Trimming shortened V by 4 bases and J by 3 bases, and 7 bases separated the two germline ends. The CDR3 DNA sequence: TGTGCCAGCAGCCCTCCCGACACCGGGGAGCTGTTTTTT. Its translation is CASSPPDTGELFF.